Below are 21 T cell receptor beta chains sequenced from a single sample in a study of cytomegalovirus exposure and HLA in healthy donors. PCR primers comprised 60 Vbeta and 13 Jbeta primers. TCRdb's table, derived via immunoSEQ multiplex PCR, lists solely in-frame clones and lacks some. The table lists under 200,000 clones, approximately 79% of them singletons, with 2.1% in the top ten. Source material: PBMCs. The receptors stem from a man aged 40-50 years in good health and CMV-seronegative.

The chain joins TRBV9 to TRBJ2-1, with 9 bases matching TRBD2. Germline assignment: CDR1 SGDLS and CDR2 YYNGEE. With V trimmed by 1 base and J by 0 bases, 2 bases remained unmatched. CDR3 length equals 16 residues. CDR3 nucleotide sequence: TGTGCCAGCAGCGTAACTAGCGGGCTCTCCTACAATGAGCAGTTCTTC. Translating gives CASSVTSGLSYNEQFF.

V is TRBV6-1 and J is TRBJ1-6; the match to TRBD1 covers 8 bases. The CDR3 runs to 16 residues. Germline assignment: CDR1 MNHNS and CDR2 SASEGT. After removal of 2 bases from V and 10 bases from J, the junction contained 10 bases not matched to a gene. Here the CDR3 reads CASSEPIRGRGSPLHF. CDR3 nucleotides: TGTGCCAGCAGTGAACCGATCAGGGGGCGCGGGTCACCCCTCCACTTT.

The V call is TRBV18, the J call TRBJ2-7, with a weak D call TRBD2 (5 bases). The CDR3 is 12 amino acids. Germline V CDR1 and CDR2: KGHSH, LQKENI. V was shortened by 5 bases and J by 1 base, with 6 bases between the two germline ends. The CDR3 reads CASSVASYEQYF. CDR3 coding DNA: TGTGCCAGCTCAGTAGCGTCCTACGAGCAGTACTTC.

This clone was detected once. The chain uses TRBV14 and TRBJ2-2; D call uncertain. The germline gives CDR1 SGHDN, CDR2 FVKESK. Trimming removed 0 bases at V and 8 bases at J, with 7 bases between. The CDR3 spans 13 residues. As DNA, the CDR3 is TGTGCCAGCAGCCAAGAGGTCAGGGGGGAGCTGTTTTTT. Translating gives CASSQEVRGELFF.

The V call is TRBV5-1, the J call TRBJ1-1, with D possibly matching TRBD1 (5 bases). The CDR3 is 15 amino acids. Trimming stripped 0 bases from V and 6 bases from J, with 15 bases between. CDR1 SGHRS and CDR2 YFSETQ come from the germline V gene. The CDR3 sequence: CASSLGITGVAEAFF. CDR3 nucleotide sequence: TGCGCCAGCAGCTTGGGTATAACAGGAGTTGCTGAAGCTTTCTTT.

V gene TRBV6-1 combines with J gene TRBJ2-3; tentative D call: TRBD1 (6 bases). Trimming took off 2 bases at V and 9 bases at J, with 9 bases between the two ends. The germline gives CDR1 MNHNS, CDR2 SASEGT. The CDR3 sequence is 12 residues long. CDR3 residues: CASSENQGTQYF. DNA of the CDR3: TGTGCCAGCAGTGAAAATCAGGGGACGCAGTATTTT.

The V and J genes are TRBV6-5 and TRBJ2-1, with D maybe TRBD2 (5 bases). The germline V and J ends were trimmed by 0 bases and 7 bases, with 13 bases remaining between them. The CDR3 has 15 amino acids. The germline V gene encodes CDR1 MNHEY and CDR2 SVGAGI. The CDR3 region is CASSYSPSTRNEQFF. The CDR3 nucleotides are TGTGCCAGCAGTTACTCGCCTAGCACTCGAAATGAGCAGTTCTTC.

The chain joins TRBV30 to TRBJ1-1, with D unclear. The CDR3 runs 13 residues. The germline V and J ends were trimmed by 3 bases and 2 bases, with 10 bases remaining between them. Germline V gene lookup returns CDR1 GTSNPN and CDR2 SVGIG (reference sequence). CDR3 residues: CAWSELYNTEAFF. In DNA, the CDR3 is TGTGCCTGGAGCGAGCTATATAACACTGAAGCTTTCTTT.

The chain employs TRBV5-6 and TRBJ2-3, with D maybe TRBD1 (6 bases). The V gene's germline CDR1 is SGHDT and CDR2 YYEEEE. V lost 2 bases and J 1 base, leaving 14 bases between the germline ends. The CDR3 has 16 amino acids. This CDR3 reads CASSLSNRAGTDTQYF. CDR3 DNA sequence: TGTGCCAGCAGCTTATCTAACAGGGCCGGCACAGATACGCAGTATTTT.

The DNA for the CDR3 is TGTGCCAGCAGGCCCCGGGACAGGGGAGGTCAGCCCCAGCATTTT. Its protein product is CASRPRDRGGQPQHF. The V call is TRBV6-5, the J call TRBJ1-5; 10 nucleotides agree with TRBD1. With 6 bases clipped from V and 6 bases from J, the junction kept 8 bases outside the gene matches. The CDR3 is 15 residues long. Germline CDR1 reads MNHEY; CDR2 reads SVGAGI.

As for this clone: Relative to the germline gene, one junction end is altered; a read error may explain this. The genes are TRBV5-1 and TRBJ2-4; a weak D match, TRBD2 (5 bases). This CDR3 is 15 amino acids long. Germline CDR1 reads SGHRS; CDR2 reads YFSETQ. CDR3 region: CASSSISPGKNSQYF. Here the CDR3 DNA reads TGCGCCAGCAGCTCGATCTCCCCGGGGAAAAACAGTCAGTACTTC.

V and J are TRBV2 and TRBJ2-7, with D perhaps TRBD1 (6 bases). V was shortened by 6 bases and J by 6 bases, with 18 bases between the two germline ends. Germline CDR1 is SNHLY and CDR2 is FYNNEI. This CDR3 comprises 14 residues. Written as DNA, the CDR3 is TGTGCCAGCAGGTGGACAGCGAACCCCTGCGAGCAGTACTTC. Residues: CASRWTANPCEQYF. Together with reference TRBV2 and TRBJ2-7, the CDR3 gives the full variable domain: EPEVTQTPSHQVTQMGQEVILRCVPISNHLYFYWYRQILGQKVEFLVSFYNNEISEKSEIFDDQFSVERPDGSNFTLKIRSTKLEDSAMYFCASRWTANPCEQYFGPGTRLTVT.

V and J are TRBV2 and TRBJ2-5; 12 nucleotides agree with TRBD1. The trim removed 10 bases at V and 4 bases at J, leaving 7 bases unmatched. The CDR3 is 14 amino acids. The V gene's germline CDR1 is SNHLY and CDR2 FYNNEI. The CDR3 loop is CATRDRGRVETQYF. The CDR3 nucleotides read TGTGCCACACGGGACAGGGGGCGCGTAGAGACCCAGTACTTC.

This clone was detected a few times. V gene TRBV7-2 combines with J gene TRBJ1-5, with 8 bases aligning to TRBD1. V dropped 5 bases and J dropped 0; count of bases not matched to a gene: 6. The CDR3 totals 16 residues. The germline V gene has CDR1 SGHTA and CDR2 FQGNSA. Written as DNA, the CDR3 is TGTGCCAGCAGCCGCTGGACAGGGATTAGCAATCAGCCCCAGCATTTT. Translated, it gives CASSRWTGISNQPQHF. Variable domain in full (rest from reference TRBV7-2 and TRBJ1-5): GAGVSQSPSNKVTEKGKDVELRCDPISGHTALYWYRQSLGQGLEFLIYFQGNSAPDKSGLPSDRFSAERTGGSVSTLTIQRTQQEDSAVYLCASSRWTGISNQPQHFGDGTRLSIL.

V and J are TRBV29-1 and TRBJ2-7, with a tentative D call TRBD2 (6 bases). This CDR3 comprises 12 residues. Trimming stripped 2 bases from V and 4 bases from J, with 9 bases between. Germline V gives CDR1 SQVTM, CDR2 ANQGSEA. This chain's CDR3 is CSVEYGSYEQYF. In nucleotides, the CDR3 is TGCAGCGTTGAATACGGGAGTTACGAGCAGTACTTC.

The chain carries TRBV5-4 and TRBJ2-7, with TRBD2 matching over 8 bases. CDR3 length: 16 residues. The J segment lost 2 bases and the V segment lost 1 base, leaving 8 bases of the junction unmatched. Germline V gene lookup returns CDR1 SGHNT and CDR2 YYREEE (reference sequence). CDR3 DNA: TGTGCCAGCAGCTTGAACGGGAGGGCCCCCCCCTACGAGCAGTACTTC. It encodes CASSLNGRAPPYEQYF.

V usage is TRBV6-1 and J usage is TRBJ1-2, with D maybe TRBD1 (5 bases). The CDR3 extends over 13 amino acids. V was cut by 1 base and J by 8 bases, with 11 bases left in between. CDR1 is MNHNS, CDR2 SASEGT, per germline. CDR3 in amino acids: CASSEGRVSGYTF. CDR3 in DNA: TGTGCCAGCAGTGAAGGCAGGGTCAGCGGCTACACCTTC.

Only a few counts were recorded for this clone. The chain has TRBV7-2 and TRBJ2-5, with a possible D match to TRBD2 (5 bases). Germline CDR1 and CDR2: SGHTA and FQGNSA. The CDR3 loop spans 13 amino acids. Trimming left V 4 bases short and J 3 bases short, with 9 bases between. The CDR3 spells CASSSLAKETQYF. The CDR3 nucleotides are TGTGCCAGCAGCTCCTTAGCGAAAGAGACCCAGTACTTC.

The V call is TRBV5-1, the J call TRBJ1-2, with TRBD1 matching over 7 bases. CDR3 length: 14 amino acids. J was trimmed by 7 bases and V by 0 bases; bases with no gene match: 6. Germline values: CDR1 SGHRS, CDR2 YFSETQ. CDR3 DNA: TGCGCCAGCAGCTTGGGTAAAGGGGGCTTTGGCTACACCTTC. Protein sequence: CASSLGKGGFGYTF. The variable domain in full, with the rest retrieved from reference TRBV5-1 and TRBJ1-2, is KAGVTQTPRYLIKTRGQQVTLSCSPISGHRSVSWYQQTPGQGLQFLFEYFSETQRNKGNFPGRFSGRQFSNSRSEMNVSTLELGDSALYLCASSLGKGGFGYTFGSGTRLTVV.

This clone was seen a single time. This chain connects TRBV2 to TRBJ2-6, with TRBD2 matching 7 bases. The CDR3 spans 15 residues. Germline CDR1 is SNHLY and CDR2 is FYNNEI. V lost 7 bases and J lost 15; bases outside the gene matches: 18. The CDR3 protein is CASTSKLVGGLGLTF. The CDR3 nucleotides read TGTGCCAGCACAAGCAAACTAGTGGGAGGGCTCGGCCTGACTTTC.

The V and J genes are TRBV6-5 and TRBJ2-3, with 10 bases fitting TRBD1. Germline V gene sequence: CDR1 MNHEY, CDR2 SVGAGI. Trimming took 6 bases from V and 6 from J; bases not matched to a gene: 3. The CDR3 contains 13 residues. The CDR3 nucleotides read TGTGCCAGCAGGGGACAGGGGTTTGATACGCAGTATTTT. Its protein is CASRGQGFDTQYF.